The 13 T cell receptor beta chains given below trace back to one sample, sequenced in a study of human T cells and chemical hapten exposure. Regarding time point: patch test 2, 6 weeks after DPC sensitization. As for treatment: therapeutic diphenylcyclopropenone sensitization with weekly scalp DPC. TCRdb processed the RACE reads anew with MiXCR; each CDR3 protein has one entry. The data show approximately 80,000 distinct CDR3 sequences, 9.5% to 13% seen once. The sequenced sample was whole blood, obtained in connection with sensitization to the hapten diphenylcyclopropenone (DPC). The receptors stem from a woman aged 25 to 39 with alopecia areata. Some clones in this sample may be carry-over from other donors' samples.

This clonotype was detected ten times or more. This rearrangement joins TRBV6-1 to TRBJ2-1, with a weak D call TRBD1 (5 bases). Germline CDR1 and CDR2: MNHNS and SASEGT. The CDR3 sequence is 16 residues long. V dropped 2 bases and J dropped 2 bases, with 13 bases sitting between them. CDR3 coding DNA: TGTGCCAGCAGTGAAAGTGAACAGGCGGCCTACAATGAGCAGTTCTTC. It specifies CASSESEQAAYNEQFF.

In this sample, this clonotype turned up many times. The chain combines TRBV7-8 with TRBJ1-4; tentative D call: TRBD1 (5 bases). CDR3 length equals 15 residues. Looked up from germline, CDR1 is SGHVS and CDR2 is FQNEAQ. V lost 1 base to trimming and J lost 6 bases, with 12 bases between them. This CDR3 is CASSLEAGWYEKLFF. Written as DNA, the CDR3 is TGTGCCAGCAGCTTAGAGGCAGGGTGGTATGAAAAACTGTTTTTT.

This clonotype was counted a few times. This chain connects TRBV20-1 to TRBJ2-3; D gene unclear. Trimming pared 1 base from V and 0 bases from J, leaving 8 bases between. The germline CDR1 and CDR2 sequences are DFQATT and SNEGSKA (reference sequence). The CDR3 is 14 residues long. Here the CDR3 DNA reads TGCAGTGCTAGAGCGAAACCTAGCACAGATACGCAGTATTTT. The encoded protein is CSARAKPSTDTQYF.

With regard to this clonotype: Just one base apart from a much larger clone, this may be a read error. The chain uses TRBV7-6 and TRBJ1-4; the match to TRBD1 covers 11 bases. The CDR3 contains 14 residues. Germline CDR1 is SGHVS and CDR2 is FNYEAQ. The CDR3 spells CANSRDRGREKLFF. The CDR3, as DNA: TGTGCCAACAGCAGGGACAGGGGGAGGGAAAAACTGTTTTTT. Based on the CDR3 plus reference TRBV7-6 and TRBJ1-4, the full variable domain is GAGVSQSPRYKVTKRGQDVALRCDPISGHVSLYWYRQALGQGPEFLTYFNYEAQQDKSGLPNDRFSAERPEGSISTLTIQRTEQRDSAMYRCANSRDRGREKLFFGSGTQLSVL.

Only one count was recorded for this clonotype. A much larger clone differs from this one at a single base, so this may be a read error. V is TRBV6-6 and J is TRBJ1-5, with a possible D match to TRBD1 (5 bases). This CDR3 is built from 13 residues. Germline CDR1 MNHNY, CDR2 SVGAGI (reference sequence). Trimming cost V 7 bases and J 9 bases, with 16 bases left between them. The DNA for the CDR3 is TGTGCCAGCACCCCGGGGGGGTTTCCGCCCCAGCATTTT. Amino acids: CASTPGGFPPQHF.

There are many counts of this clonotype. The chain couples TRBV7-9 to TRBJ2-2; D may match TRBD1 or TRBD2 (5 bases each). This CDR3 region has 14 residues. CDR1 SEHNR and CDR2 FQNEAQ come from the germline V gene (reference sequence). The germline V and J ends were trimmed by 3 bases and 8 bases, with 13 bases remaining between them. This chain's CDR3 is CASSFRETTGELFF. The CDR3, as DNA: TGTGCCAGCAGCTTCAGGGAGACGACAGGGGAGCTGTTTTTT.

This clonotype was detected ten times or more. This rearrangement joins TRBV2 to TRBJ1-1, with TRBD1 matching over 7 bases. Per germline, CDR1 SNHLY and CDR2 FYNNEI. The CDR3 loop spans 15 amino acids. The ends lost 3 bases at V and 4 bases at J; junction bases unmatched: 8. CDR3 sequence (DNA): TGTGCCAGCAGTGATCCTGGACAGGCGGCCACTGAAGCTTTCTTT. It yields the protein CASSDPGQAATEAFF.

This clonotype was observed a handful of times. V usage is TRBV7-2 and J usage is TRBJ1-1, with D tentatively TRBD1 (6 bases). CDR3 length: 13 residues. The germline V gene has CDR1 SGHTA and CDR2 FQGNSA. V was pared by 6 bases and J by 1 base, with 9 bases between. The CDR3 here is CASRRGQNTEAFF. The CDR3 DNA sequence: TGTGCCAGCAGGAGGGGACAGAACACTGAAGCTTTCTTT.

This clonotype was observed at least ten times. V and J are TRBV7-2 and TRBJ1-2; perhaps TRBD1 as D (5 bases). V lost 2 bases and J lost 0, with 10 bases in between. The CDR3 totals 15 residues. CDR1 is SGHTA and CDR2 is FQGNSA in the germline V gene. The CDR3 DNA sequence: TGTGCCAGCAGCTTAAGTGGGGGAGCTAACTATGGCTACACCTTC. Protein: CASSLSGGANYGYTF.

This clonotype was counted at least ten times. The chain recombines TRBV20-1 with TRBJ2-1; 8 positions agree with TRBD2. This CDR3 has 14 residues. Germline loops: CDR1 DFQATT, CDR2 SNEGSKA (reference sequence). The J segment lost 1 base and the V segment lost 3 bases, leaving 2 bases of the junction unmatched. The CDR3 loop is CSASGGASYNEQFF. CDR3 coding DNA: TGCAGTGCTAGCGGGGGGGCATCCTACAATGAGCAGTTCTTC.

This chain uses TRBV7-2 with TRBJ2-7, with D perhaps TRBD1 (6 bases). Per germline, CDR1 SGHTA and CDR2 FQGNSA. The CDR3 is 14 amino acids. The V and J ends lost 5 bases and 4 bases respectively, with 15 bases between them. CDR3 protein: CASSGVGGSYEQYF. The CDR3, as DNA: TGTGCCAGCAGCGGTGTAGGGGGAAGTTACGAGCAGTACTTC. The full variable domain, with the rest looked up from reference TRBV7-2 and TRBJ2-7, is GAGVSQSPSNKVTEKGKDVELRCDPISGHTALYWYRQSLGQGLEFLIYFQGNSAPDKSGLPSDRFSAERTGGSVSTLTIQRTQQEDSAVYLCASSGVGGSYEQYFGPGTRLTVT.

This clonotype was counted a few times. The rearrangement joins TRBV2 to TRBJ1-4; D is ambiguous. The CDR3 has 14 amino acids. Germline CDR1 SNHLY, CDR2 FYNNEI. V was pared by 7 bases and J by 8 bases, with 17 bases between. DNA of the CDR3: TGTGCCAGCATCTCCGAATTTCTTGGCGAAAAACTGTTTTTT. Its translation: CASISEFLGEKLFF.

The rearrangement links TRBV3-1 to TRBJ2-7; D remains unclear. Trimming pared 1 base from V and 3 bases from J, leaving 7 bases between. The CDR3 extends over 13 amino acids. Germline V CDR1 and CDR2: LGHDT, YNNKEL (reference sequence). The CDR3 DNA reads TGTGCCAGCAGCCAAGCCAGATACTACGAGCAGTACTTC. Residues: CASSQARYYEQYF.